This T cell receptor (beta chain) was recorded in a study of cytomegalovirus exposure and HLA in healthy donors. CDR1 is SNHLY and CDR2 is FYNNEI in the germline V gene. The CDR3 has 14 amino acids. The junction had 6 bases not matched to a gene; V was cut back by 8 bases and J by 2 bases. Notes on this clone: What it recognizes is unknown.

Unrecorded immune exposure was likely among donors, who were nominally healthy when sampled. The PCR contained 60 Vbeta and 13 Jbeta primers. Sequenced by immunoSEQ multiplex PCR; TCRdb stores in-frame clones only, minus some. The sample has 150,000 to 250,000 clones. Findings and caveats of the study: Donors belonging to an Asian-associated ancestry cluster reportedly showed fewer N-insertions in productive TCRs than the roughly 680-donor mean, according to what a later analysis found.

The TCR originated in a boy younger than 18 in good health and CMV-seronegative. The sequencing input was PBMCs. The rearrangement uses TRBV2 and TRBJ2-7; the match to TRBD1 covers 10 bases. The CDR3: CASHGGQGTYEQYF. In nucleotides, the CDR3 is TGTGCCAGCCATGGGGGACAGGGGACCTACGAGCAGTACTTC.